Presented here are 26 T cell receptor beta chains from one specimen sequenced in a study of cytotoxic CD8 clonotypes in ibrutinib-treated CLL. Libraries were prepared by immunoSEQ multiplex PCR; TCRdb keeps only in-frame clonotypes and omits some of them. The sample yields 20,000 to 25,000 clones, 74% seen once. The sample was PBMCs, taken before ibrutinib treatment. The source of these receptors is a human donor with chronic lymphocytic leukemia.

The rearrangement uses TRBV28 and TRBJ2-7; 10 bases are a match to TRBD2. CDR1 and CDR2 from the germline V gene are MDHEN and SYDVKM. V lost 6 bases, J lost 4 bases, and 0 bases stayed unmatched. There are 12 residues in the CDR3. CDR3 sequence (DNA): TGTGCCAGCAGGGGACTAGCGTACGAGCAGTACTTC. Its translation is CASRGLAYEQYF.

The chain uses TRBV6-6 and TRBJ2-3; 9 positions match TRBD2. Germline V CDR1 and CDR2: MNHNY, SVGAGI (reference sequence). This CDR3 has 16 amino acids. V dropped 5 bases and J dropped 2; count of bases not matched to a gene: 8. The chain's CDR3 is CASSKTSGATTDTQYF. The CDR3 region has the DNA TGTGCCAGCAGTAAGACTAGCGGCGCTACCACAGATACGCAGTATTTT.

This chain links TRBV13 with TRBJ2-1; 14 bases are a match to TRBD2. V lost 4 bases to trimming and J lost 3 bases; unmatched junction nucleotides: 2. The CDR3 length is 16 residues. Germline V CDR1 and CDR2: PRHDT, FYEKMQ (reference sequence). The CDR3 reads CASSWGTSGSYNEQFF. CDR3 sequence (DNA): TGTGCCAGCAGCTGGGGGACTAGCGGGAGCTACAATGAGCAGTTCTTC.

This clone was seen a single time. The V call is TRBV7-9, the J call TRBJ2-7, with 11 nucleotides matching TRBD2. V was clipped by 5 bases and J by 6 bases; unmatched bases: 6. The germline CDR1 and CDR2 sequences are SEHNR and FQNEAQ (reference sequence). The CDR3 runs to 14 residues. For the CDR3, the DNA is TGTGCCAGCAGCCCCCTAGCGGGAGGCTCCGAGCAGTACTTC. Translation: CASSPLAGGSEQYF.

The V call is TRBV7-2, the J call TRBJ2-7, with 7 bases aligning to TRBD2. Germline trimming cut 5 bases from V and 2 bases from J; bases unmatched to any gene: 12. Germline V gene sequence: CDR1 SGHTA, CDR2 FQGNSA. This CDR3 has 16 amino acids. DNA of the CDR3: TGTGCCAGCAGCACAACCATAGCGGGCCGGACCTACGAGCAGTACTTC. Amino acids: CASSTTIAGRTYEQYF.

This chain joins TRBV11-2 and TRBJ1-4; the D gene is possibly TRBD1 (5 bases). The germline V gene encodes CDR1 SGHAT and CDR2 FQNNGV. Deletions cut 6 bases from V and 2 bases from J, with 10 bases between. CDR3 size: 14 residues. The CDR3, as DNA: TGTGCCAGCAGTATTGGGGGTACTAATGAAAAACTGTTTTTT. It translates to CASSIGGTNEKLFF.

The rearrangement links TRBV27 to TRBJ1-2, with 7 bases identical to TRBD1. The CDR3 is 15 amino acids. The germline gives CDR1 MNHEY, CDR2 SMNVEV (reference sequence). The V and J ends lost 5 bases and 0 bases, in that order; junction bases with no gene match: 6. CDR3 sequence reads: CASSKNRGANYGYTF. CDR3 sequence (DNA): TGTGCCAGCAGTAAAAACAGGGGAGCTAACTATGGCTACACCTTC.

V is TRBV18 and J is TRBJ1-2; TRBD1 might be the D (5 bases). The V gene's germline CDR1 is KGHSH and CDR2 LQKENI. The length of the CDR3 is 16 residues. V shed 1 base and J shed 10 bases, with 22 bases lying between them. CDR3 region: CASSPLADSPNGVYTF. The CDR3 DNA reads TGTGCCAGCTCACCACTCGCCGACAGTCCTAACGGTGTCTACACCTTC.

The CDR3 sequence: CASSLSPPTQYF. In DNA, the CDR3 is TGTGCCAGCAGCTTATCCCCTCCGACCCAGTACTTC. The J gene is TRBJ2-5, the V gene TRBV7-2, with unresolved D. V gave up 2 bases and J gave up 7 bases, with 8 bases separating them. The CDR3 spans 12 residues. Looked up from germline, CDR1 is SGHTA and CDR2 is FQGNSA.

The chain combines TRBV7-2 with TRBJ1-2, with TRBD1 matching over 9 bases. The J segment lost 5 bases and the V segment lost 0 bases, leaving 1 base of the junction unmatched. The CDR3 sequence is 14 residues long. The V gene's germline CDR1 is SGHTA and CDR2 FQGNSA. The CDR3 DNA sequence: TGTGCCAGCAGCTTAGCTGGACAGGGGTATGGCTACACCTTC. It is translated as CASSLAGQGYGYTF.

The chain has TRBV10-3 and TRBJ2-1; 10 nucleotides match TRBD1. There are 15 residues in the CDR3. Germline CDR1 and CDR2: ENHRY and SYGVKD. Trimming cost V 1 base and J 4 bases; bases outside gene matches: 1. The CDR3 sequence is CAISELGQGYNEQFF. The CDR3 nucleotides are TGTGCCATCAGTGAGTTGGGACAGGGGTACAATGAGCAGTTCTTC.

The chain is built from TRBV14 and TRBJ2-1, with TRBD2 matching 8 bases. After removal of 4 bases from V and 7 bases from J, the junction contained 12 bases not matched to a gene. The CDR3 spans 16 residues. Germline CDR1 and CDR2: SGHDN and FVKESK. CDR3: CASSPPLASGLNEQFF. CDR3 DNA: TGTGCCAGCAGCCCGCCCTTGGCTAGCGGGCTTAATGAGCAGTTCTTC.

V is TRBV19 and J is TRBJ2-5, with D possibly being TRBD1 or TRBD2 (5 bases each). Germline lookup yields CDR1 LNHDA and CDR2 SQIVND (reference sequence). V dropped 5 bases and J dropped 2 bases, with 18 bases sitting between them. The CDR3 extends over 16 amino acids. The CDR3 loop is CASSPWSGTAQETQYF. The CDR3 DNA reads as TGTGCCAGTAGTCCCTGGTCCGGGACGGCTCAAGAGACCCAGTACTTC.

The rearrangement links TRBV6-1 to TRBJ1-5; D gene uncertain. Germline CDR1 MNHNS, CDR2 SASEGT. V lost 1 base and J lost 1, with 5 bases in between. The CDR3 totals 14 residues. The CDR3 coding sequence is TGTGCCAGCAGTGAAGTCAGGAGCAATCAGCCCCAGCATTTT. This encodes CASSEVRSNQPQHF.

The CDR3 DNA sequence: TGTGCCTGGAGTGTTCAGGGGGGTGGACTAGCGGGAGCTTACGAGCAGTACTTC. Amino acid sequence: CAWSVQGGGLAGAYEQYF. This sequence joins TRBV30 and TRBJ2-7, with TRBD2 matching over 13 bases. Germline CDR1 is GTSNPN and CDR2 is SVGIG (reference sequence). V lost 0 bases and J lost 4; bases outside the gene matches: 12. The CDR3 contains 18 residues.

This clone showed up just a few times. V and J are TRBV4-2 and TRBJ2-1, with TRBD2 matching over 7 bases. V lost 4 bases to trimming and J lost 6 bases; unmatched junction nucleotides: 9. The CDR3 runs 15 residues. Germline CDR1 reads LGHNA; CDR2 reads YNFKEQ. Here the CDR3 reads CASSRTSVEGNEQFF. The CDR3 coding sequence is TGTGCCAGCAGCCGCACTAGCGTGGAAGGCAATGAGCAGTTCTTC.

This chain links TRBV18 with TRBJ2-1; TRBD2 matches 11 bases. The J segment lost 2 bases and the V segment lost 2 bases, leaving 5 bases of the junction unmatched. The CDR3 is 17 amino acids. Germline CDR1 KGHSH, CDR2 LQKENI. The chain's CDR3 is CASSPSGLAGAYNEQFF. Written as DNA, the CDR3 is TGTGCCAGCTCACCATCAGGACTAGCGGGTGCCTACAATGAGCAGTTCTTC.

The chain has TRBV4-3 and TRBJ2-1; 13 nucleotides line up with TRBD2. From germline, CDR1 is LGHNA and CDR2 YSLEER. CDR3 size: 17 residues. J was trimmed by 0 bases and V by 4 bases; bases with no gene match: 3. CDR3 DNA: TGCGCCAGCAGCCGTGGGACTAGCGGGACCTCCTACAATGAGCAGTTCTTC. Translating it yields CASSRGTSGTSYNEQFF.

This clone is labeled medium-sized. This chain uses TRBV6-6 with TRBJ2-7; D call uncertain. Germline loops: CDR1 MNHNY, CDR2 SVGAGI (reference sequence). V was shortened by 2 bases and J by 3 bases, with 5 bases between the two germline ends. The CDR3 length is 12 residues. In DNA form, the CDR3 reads TGTGCCAGCAGTTACGGGAACTACGAGCAGTACTTC. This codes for CASSYGNYEQYF.

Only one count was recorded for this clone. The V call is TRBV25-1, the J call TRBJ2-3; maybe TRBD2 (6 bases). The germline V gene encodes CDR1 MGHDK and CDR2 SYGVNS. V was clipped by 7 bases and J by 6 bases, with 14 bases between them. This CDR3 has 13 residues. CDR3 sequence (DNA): TGTGCCAGCACTGGGGACTGGGCGGATACGCAGTATTTT. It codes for CASTGDWADTQYF.

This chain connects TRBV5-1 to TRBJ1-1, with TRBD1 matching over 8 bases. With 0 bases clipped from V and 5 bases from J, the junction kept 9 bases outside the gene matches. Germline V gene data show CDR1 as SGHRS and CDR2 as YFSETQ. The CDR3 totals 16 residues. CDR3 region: CASSLGPDRVGTEAFF. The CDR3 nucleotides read TGCGCCAGCAGCTTGGGCCCGGACAGGGTGGGGACTGAAGCTTTCTTT.

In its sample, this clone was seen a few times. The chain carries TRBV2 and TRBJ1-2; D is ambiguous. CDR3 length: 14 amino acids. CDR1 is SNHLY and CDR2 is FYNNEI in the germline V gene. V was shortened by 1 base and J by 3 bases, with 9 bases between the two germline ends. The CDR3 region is CASSEGQTYYGYTF. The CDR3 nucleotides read TGTGCCAGCAGTGAAGGGCAGACGTACTATGGCTACACCTTC.

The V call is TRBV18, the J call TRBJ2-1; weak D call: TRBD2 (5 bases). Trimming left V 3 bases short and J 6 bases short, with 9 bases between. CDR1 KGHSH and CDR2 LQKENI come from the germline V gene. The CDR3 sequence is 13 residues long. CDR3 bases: TGTGCCAGCTCACCGAGGGTTGGCAATGAGCAGTTCTTC. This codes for CASSPRVGNEQFF.

For the CDR3, the DNA is TGTGCCAGCAGCCCTACGACAGGGACCCAGCAGTACTTC. Translated: CASSPTTGTQQYF. The chain combines TRBV9 with TRBJ2-7, with 7 bases aligning to TRBD1. The CDR3 consists of 13 residues. CDR1 SGDLS and CDR2 YYNGEE come from the germline V gene. V shed 4 bases, J shed 8 bases, and the junction held 9 bases outside the gene matches. Full variable domain (remainder filled in from reference TRBV9 and TRBJ2-7): DSGVTQTPKHLITATGQRVTLRCSPRSGDLSVYWYQQSLDQGLQFLIQYYNGEERAKGNILERFSAQQFPDLHSELNLSSLELGDSALYFCASSPTTGTQQYFGPGTRLTVT.

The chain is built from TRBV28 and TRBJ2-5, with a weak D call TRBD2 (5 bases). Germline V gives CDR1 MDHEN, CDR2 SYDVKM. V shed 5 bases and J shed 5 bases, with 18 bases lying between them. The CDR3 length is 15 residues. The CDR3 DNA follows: TGTGCCAGCAGTCCCGCAATCGGCCCGGGGGAGACCCAGTACTTC. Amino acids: CASSPAIGPGETQYF.

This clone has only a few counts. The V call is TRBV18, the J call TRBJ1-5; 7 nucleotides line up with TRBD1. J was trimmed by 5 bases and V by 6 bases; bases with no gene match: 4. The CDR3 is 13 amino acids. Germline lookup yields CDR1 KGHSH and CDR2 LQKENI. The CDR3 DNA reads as TGTGCCAGCTCCTTCGACAGGGATCAGCCCCAGCATTTT. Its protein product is CASSFDRDQPQHF. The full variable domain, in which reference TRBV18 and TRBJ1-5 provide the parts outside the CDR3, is NAGVMQNPRHLVRRRGQEARLRCSPMKGHSHVYWYRQLPEEGLKFMVYLQKENIIDESGMPKERFSAEFPKEGPSILRIQQVVRGDSAAYFCASSFDRDQPQHFGDGTRLSIL.